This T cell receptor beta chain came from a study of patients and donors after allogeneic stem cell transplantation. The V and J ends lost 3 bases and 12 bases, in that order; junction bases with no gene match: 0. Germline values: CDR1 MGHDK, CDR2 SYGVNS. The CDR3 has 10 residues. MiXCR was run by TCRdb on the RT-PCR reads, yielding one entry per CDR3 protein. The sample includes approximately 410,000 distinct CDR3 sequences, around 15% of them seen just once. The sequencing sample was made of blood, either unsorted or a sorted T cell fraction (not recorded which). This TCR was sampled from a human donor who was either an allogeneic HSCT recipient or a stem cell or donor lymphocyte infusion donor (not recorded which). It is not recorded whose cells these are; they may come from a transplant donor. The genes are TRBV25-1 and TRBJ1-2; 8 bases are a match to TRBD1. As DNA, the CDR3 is TGTGCCAGCAGTGAGGACAGGGACACCTTC. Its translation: CASSEDRDTF.